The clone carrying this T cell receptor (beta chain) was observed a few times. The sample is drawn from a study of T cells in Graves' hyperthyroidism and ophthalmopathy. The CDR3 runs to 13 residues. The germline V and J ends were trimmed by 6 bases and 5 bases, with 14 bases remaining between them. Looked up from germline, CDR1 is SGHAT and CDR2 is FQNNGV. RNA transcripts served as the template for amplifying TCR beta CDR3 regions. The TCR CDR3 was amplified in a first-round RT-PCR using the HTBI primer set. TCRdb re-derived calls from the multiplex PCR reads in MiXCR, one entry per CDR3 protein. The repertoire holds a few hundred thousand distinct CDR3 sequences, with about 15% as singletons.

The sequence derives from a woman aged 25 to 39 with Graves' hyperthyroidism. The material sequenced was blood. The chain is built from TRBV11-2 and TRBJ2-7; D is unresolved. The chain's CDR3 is CASSRGALDEQYF. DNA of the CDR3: TGTGCCAGCAGTCGCGGCGCGCTAGACGAGCAGTACTTC.